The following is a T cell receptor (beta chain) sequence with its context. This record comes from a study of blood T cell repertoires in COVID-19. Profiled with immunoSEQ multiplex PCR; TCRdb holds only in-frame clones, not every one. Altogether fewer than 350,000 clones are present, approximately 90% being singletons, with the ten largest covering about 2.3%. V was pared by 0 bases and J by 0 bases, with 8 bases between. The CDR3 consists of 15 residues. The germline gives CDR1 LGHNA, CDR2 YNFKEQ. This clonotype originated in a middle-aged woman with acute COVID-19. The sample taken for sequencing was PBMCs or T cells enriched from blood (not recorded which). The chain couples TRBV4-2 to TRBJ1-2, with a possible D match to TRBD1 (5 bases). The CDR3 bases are TGTGCCAGCAGCCAAGATTTCAGGGCTAACTATGGCTACACCTTC. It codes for CASSQDFRANYGYTF.